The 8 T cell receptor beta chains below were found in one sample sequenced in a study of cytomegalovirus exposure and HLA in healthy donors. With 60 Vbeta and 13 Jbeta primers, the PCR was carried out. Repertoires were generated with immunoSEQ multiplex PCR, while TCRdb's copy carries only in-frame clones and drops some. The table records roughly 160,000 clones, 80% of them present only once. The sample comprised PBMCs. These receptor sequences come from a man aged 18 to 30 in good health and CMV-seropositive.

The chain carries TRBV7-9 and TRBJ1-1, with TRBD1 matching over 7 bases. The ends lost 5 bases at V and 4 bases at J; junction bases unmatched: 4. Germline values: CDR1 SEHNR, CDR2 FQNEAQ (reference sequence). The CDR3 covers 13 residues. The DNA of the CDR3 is TGTGCCAGCAGCCCTGGGACAGCCACTGAAGCTTTCTTT. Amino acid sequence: CASSPGTATEAFF. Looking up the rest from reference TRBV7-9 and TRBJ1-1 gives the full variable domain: DTGVSQNPRHKITKRGQNVTFRCDPISEHNRLYWYRQTLGQGPEFLTYFQNEAQLEKSRLLSDRFSAERPKGSFSTLEIQRTEQGDSAMYLCASSPGTATEAFFGQGTRLTVV.

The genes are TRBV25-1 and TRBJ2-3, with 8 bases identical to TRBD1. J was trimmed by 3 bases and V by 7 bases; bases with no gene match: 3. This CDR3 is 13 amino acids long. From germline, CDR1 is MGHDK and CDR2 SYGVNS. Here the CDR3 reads CASKQGGTDTQYF. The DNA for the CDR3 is TGTGCCAGCAAACAGGGGGGTACAGATACGCAGTATTTT. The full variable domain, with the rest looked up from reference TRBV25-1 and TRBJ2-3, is EADIYQTPRYLVIGTGKKITLECSQTMGHDKMYWYQQDPGMELHLIHYSYGVNSTEKGDLSSESTVSRIRTEHFPLTLESARPSHTSQYLCASKQGGTDTQYFGPGTRLTVL.

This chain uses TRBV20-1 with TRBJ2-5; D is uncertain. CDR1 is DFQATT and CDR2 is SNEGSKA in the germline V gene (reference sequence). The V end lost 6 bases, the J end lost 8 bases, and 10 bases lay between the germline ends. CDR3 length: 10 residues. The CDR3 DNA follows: TGCAGTGCCGTCACTGGTACCCAGTACTTC. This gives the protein CSAVTGTQYF.

CDR3: CAWSVSSGQTYGYTF. CDR3 bases: TGTGCCTGGAGTGTAAGTTCGGGACAAACCTATGGCTACACCTTC. V gene TRBV30 combines with J gene TRBJ1-2; D perhaps matches TRBD1 (6 bases). CDR1 is GTSNPN, CDR2 SVGIG, per germline (reference sequence). The CDR3 is 15 amino acids. V lost 0 bases and J 4 bases, leaving 15 bases between the germline ends.

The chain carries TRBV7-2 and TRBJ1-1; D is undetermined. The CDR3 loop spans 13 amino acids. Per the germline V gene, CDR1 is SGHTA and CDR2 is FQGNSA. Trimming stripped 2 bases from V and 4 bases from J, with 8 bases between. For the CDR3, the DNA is TGTGCCAGCAGCTTATTGGAGGGCACTGAAGCTTTCTTT. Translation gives CASSLLEGTEAFF.

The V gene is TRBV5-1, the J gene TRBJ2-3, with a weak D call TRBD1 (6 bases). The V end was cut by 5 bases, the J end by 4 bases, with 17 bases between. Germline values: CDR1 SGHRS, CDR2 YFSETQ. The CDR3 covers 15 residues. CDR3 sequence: CASSIGGFGADTQYF. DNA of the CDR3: TGCGCCAGCAGTATAGGGGGTTTTGGGGCAGATACGCAGTATTTT.

The CDR3 region is CASSFRTGEQGYTF. In DNA form, the CDR3 reads TGTGCCAGCAGCTTTCGGACAGGGGAGCAGGGCTACACCTTC. V gene TRBV5-4 combines with J gene TRBJ1-2; 9 nucleotides align to TRBD1. This CDR3 has 14 amino acids. Germline values: CDR1 SGHNT, CDR2 YYREEE (reference sequence). J gave up 8 bases and V 2 bases, and 7 bases lay outside the gene matches.

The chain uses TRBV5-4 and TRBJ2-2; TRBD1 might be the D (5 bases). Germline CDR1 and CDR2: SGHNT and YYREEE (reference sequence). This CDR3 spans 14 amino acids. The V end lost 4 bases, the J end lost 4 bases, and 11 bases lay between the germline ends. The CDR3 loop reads CASSQRRATGELFF. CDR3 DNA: TGTGCCAGCAGCCAGCGCAGGGCCACCGGGGAGCTGTTTTTT. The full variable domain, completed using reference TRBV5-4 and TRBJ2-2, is ETGVTQSPTHLIKTRGQQVTLRCSSQSGHNTVSWYQQALGQGPQFIFQYYREEENGRGNFPPRFSGLQFPNYSSELNVNALELDDSALYLCASSQRRATGELFFGEGSRLTVL.